The rows below give T cell receptor beta chains drawn from one sample of a study of cytomegalovirus exposure and HLA in healthy donors. Here immunoSEQ multiplex PCR was the method, and the copy in TCRdb shows in-frame clones only, minus some. This table holds 120,000 or so clones, 77% found once. The sequencing sample was made of PBMCs. These TCRs come from a man younger than 30 in good health and CMV-seropositive. The CDR3 runs from the conserved cysteine through the conserved F or W. Fields, in order: clone size, J gene, D gene, CDR3 length, V gene, CDR3 protein, CDR3 DNA. A D gene is named only where the DNA matches it firmly. The size entry is marked missing in some rows and otherwise reads once, few, many or a size class.

size: -; J: TRBJ1-1; D: -; length: 16; V: TRBV5-1; CDR3: CASSLGWGMRGTEAFF; DNA: TGCGCCAGCAGCTTGGGGTGGGGGATGAGGGGGACTGAAGCTTTCTTT
size: once; J: TRBJ1-6; D: -; length: 14; V: TRBV7-8; CDR3: CASSLGESRSPLHF; DNA: TGTGCCAGCAGCTTAGGAGAATCTCGTTCACCCCTCCACTTT
size: -; J: TRBJ1-4; D: TRBD1; length: 14; V: TRBV6-5; CDR3: CASRDRVTNEKLFF; DNA: TGTGCCAGCAGGGACAGGGTCACTAATGAAAAACTGTTTTTT
size: once; J: TRBJ2-6; D: -; length: 15; V: TRBV27; CDR3: CASSFDGSGANGLTF; DNA: TGTGCCAGCAGTTTCGATGGGTCTGGGGCCAACGGCCTGACTTTC
size: -; J: TRBJ2-7; D: TRBD2; length: 15; V: TRBV28; CDR3: CASSFTSGVSYEQYF; DNA: TGTGCCAGCAGTTTTACTAGCGGGGTTTCCTACGAGCAGTACTTC
size: -; J: TRBJ1-2; D: -; length: 16; V: TRBV19; CDR3: CASSRREPLPNYGYTF; DNA: TGTGCCAGTAGTAGGAGGGAGCCACTTCCTAACTATGGCTACACCTTC
size: once; J: TRBJ2-3; D: TRBD2; length: 15; V: TRBV6-4; CDR3: CASSDASGGTDTQYF; DNA: TGTGCCAGCAGTGATGCTAGCGGGGGCACAGATACGCAGTATTTT
size: -; J: TRBJ1-5; D: -; length: 13; V: TRBV28; CDR3: CASIRDIDQPQHF; DNA: TGTGCCAGCATCCGGGACATCGATCAGCCCCAGCATTTT
size: -; J: TRBJ2-7; D: TRBD1; length: 19; V: TRBV27; CDR3: CASSLSGQGKFSPNYEQYF; DNA: TGTGCCAGCAGTTTATCTGGACAGGGAAAGTTTTCACCAAACTACGAGCAGTACTTC
size: -; J: TRBJ2-5; D: TRBD1; length: 15; V: TRBV5-6; CDR3: CASSFAGTEYETQYF; DNA: TGTGCCAGCAGCTTCGCCGGGACAGAATACGAGACCCAGTACTTC
size: -; J: TRBJ1-4; D: -; length: 15; V: TRBV27; CDR3: CASSLIQGPNEKLFF; DNA: TGTGCCAGCAGTTTAATACAGGGTCCTAATGAAAAACTGTTTTTT
size: -; J: TRBJ2-7; D: -; length: 14; V: TRBV5-1; CDR3: CASSLERSTYEQYF; DNA: TGCGCCAGCAGCTTGGAGCGCAGCACCTACGAGCAGTACTTC
size: -; J: TRBJ2-5; D: TRBD1; length: 15; V: TRBV6-5; CDR3: CASSFHGTGVEAQYF; DNA: TGTGCCAGCAGTTTCCACGGGACAGGGGTTGAGGCCCAGTACTTC
size: -; J: TRBJ1-6; D: -; length: 17; V: TRBV6-1; CDR3: CASSEMAGQSYNSPLHF; DNA: TGTGCCAGCAGTGAAATGGCAGGTCAGAGCTATAATTCACCCCTCCACTTT
size: once; J: TRBJ2-3; D: -; length: 13; V: TRBV2; CDR3: CANTGPRSDTQYF; DNA: TGTGCCAACACGGGTCCCCGAAGTGATACGCAGTATTTT
size: -; J: TRBJ2-7; D: -; length: 12; V: TRBV29-1; CDR3: CSVSQGTYEQYF; DNA: TGCAGCGTTTCACAGGGAACCTACGAGCAGTACTTC
size: -; J: TRBJ2-2; D: -; length: 13; V: TRBV6-5; CDR3: CASKAYPTGELFF; DNA: TGTGCCAGCAAAGCTTACCCCACCGGGGAGCTGTTTTTT
size: -; J: TRBJ1-4; D: TRBD1; length: 15; V: TRBV4-1; CDR3: CASSQADRGGEKLFF; DNA: TGCGCCAGCAGCCAAGCTGACAGGGGGGGTGAAAAACTGTTTTTT
size: -; J: TRBJ2-7; D: TRBD1; length: 12; V: TRBV27; CDR3: CASRRTGYEQYF; DNA: TGTGCCAGCAGGAGGACAGGGTACGAGCAGTACTTC
size: -; J: TRBJ2-1; D: TRBD2; length: 15; V: TRBV5-6; CDR3: CASSAGGGFANEQFF; DNA: TGTGCCAGCAGCGCGGGGGGGGGCTTCGCGAATGAGCAGTTCTTC
size: -; J: TRBJ1-2; D: -; length: 12; V: TRBV2; CDR3: CASNTANYGYTF; DNA: TGTGCCAGCAATACGGCTAACTATGGCTACACCTTC
size: -; J: TRBJ2-5; D: -; length: 15; V: TRBV6-1; CDR3: CASNSLASGEETQYF; DNA: TGTGCCAGCAACTCCCTCGCTTCGGGGGAAGAGACCCAGTACTTC
size: once; J: TRBJ1-1; D: -; length: 13; V: TRBV30; CDR3: CAWTLGGDTEAFF; DNA: TGTGCCTGGACTTTAGGGGGGGACACTGAAGCTTTCTTT